This T cell receptor beta chain stems from a study of cytomegalovirus exposure and HLA in healthy donors. The PCR used 60 Vbeta and 13 Jbeta primers. As handled by the study authors: In a later analysis, the count reached some 75 million unique TCR beta chains, with roughly 12 million shared. Libraries were prepared by immunoSEQ multiplex PCR; TCRdb keeps only in-frame clonotypes and omits some of them. V, J and clone size were drawn from that table, and D and trimming were deduced from the DNA. The sample shows some 140,000 clones, under 85% of them seen only once. Overall study results and limits: The study found most TCR sequences rare, yet found some public TCRs in many donors. One cluster of highly shared sequence variants probably arose as a sequencing artifact.

J was trimmed by 1 base and V by 3 bases; bases with no gene match: 9. This CDR3 comprises 17 residues. The germline gives CDR1 KGHSH, CDR2 LQKENI. This clone was recorded a few times. The antigen is not known. At sampling all donors were nominally healthy, likely with unrecorded immune exposures. The rearrangement links TRBV18 to TRBJ2-4; 7 bases map to TRBD1. The receptor was derived from a man between 18 and 29 years old in good health and CMV-seronegative. What was sequenced was PBMCs. CDR3 DNA sequence: TGTGCCAGCTCACCGTCCCAGGGGGATTGGGCCAAAAACATTCAGTACTTC. Translation gives CASSPSQGDWAKNIQYF. Based on the CDR3 plus reference TRBV18 and TRBJ2-4, the full variable domain is NAGVMQNPRHLVRRRGQEARLRCSPMKGHSHVYWYRQLPEEGLKFMVYLQKENIIDESGMPKERFSAEFPKEGPSILRIQQVVRGDSAAYFCASSPSQGDWAKNIQYFGAGTRLSVL.